A selection of T cell receptor beta chains follows, all from one sample in a study of cytomegalovirus exposure and HLA in healthy donors. Only in-frame clones appear in the TCRdb table, and some are missing; sequencing was by immunoSEQ multiplex PCR. The sample lists under 400,000 clones, roughly 85% occurring once. What was sequenced was PBMCs. The receptors were gathered from a woman between 18 and 30 years old in good health and CMV-seronegative. Each CDR3 is given with its conserved first and last residue. The D gene is left open where the match is weak. The listing skips clone size in some rows; elsewhere it reads once, few, many or a size class.

D gene	clone size	J gene	V gene	CDR3 DNA	CDR3 protein
NA	NA	TRBJ1-1	TRBV5-6	TGTGCCAGCAGCTTGGGGCCCCAGGGTGGGACTGAAGCTTTCTTT	CASSLGPQGGTEAFF
NA	NA	TRBJ2-1	TRBV5-6	TGTGCCAGCAGTTGGGGGACTTCCACCTACAATGAGCAGTTCTTC	CASSWGTSTYNEQFF
TRBD1	NA	TRBJ2-7	TRBV11-2	TGTGCCAGCAGCGCAGCGGGACAGGGCAGGTACGAGCAGTACTTC	CASSAAGQGRYEQYF
NA	NA	TRBJ2-5	TRBV27	TGTGCCAGCAGGATTACGGGGGGCCAGTACCAAGAGACCCAGTACTTC	CASRITGGQYQETQYF
NA	NA	TRBJ1-1	TRBV5-1	TGCGCCAGCAGCTTGGACACATCCCGACTTAACACTGAAGCTTTCTTT	CASSLDTSRLNTEAFF
NA	NA	TRBJ1-3	TRBV2	TGTGCCAGCAGTGAACCGGGGGGATATGGAAACACCATATATTTT	CASSEPGGYGNTIYF
NA	few	TRBJ1-5	TRBV6-5	TGTGCCAGCAGTTATCGAGGGAGCAATCAGCCCCAGCATTTT	CASSYRGSNQPQHF
TRBD2	NA	TRBJ2-7	TRBV5-4	TGTGCCAGCAGCGAAACCGGGACTACCTACGAGCAGTACTTC	CASSETGTTYEQYF
NA	NA	TRBJ2-7	TRBV15	TGTGCCACCAGGAACGAGGGCTCCTACGAGCAGTACTTC	CATRNEGSYEQYF
TRBD2	NA	TRBJ2-1	TRBV7-9	TGTGCCAGCAGCCGAGCCGGGACTAGCCCGTTCTTC	CASSRAGTSPFF
NA	NA	TRBJ2-1	TRBV11-3	TGTGCCAGCAGCTTAGGAGCAATCCCCTCCAATGAGCAGTTCTTC	CASSLGAIPSNEQFF
NA	NA	TRBJ1-1	TRBV13	TGTGCCAGCAGCTTCGGAGGACTGAACACTGAAGCTTTCTTT	CASSFGGLNTEAFF
NA	NA	TRBJ1-1	TRBV7-2	TGTGCCAGCAGCCGCTACCGATCTGAAGCTTTCTTT	CASSRYRSEAFF
TRBD1	NA	TRBJ1-2	TRBV5-1	TGCGCCAGCAGCTTGCCCGTTACCCGAACGGAAGGGACAGCAGGAGGCTACACCTTC	CASSLPVTRTEGTAGGYTF
TRBD1	NA	TRBJ2-7	TRBV7-9	TGTGCCAGCAGTTCACCGGGACAGGGTGGTGGCGAGCAGTACTTC	CASSSPGQGGGEQYF
TRBD2	once	TRBJ2-2	TRBV5-1	TGCGCCAGCAGCTTGCGGGGGGACACCGGGGAGCTGTTTTTT	CASSLRGDTGELFF
TRBD2	NA	TRBJ2-7	TRBV7-9	TGTGCCAGCAGCTCGGGACTAGCGGACTACGAGCAGTACTTC	CASSSGLADYEQYF
TRBD1	NA	TRBJ1-5	TRBV27	TGTGCCAGCGCTGGACAGGGGTCCAATCAGCCCCAGCATTTT	CASAGQGSNQPQHF
NA	NA	TRBJ2-7	TRBV28	TGTGCCAGCAGTGAGAGATCGGTATTTGGCTCCTACGAGCAGTACTTC	CASSERSVFGSYEQYF
NA	NA	TRBJ1-1	TRBV30	TGTGCCTGGAGTGCGGGGGGGAGCACTGAAGCTTTCTTT	CAWSAGGSTEAFF
TRBD1	NA	TRBJ2-7	TRBV10-3	TGTGCCATCAGCGCCGACAGGGGAAGGGAAGAGCAGTACTTC	CAISADRGREEQYF
NA	NA	TRBJ1-1	TRBV5-1	TGCGCCAGCAGCCCTCTTAGTGACACTGAAGCTTTCTTT	CASSPLSDTEAFF
NA	NA	TRBJ2-3	TRBV28	TGTGCCAGCAGCGAACCCCAGGGCTCGAGCACAGATACGCAGTATTTT	CASSEPQGSSTDTQYF
TRBD1	NA	TRBJ2-3	TRBV30	TGTGCCTGGAGTCGGGACAGGGCTTTTACAAATACGCAGTATTTT	CAWSRDRAFTNTQYF
TRBD1	NA	TRBJ1-1	TRBV15	TGTGCCACCAGCAGAGACAGGGGGTACACTGAAGCTTTCTTT	CATSRDRGYTEAFF
NA	NA	TRBJ2-1	TRBV6-5	TGTGCCAGCAGTTACCTTCCCGGGACTCCCAATGAGCAGTTCTTC	CASSYLPGTPNEQFF
NA	many	TRBJ2-7	TRBV28	TGTGCCAGCAGTTTACCCCTTGCAGGAAGGGAGCAGTACTTC	CASSLPLAGREQYF
NA	NA	TRBJ2-4	TRBV4-1	TGCGCCAGCAGCCAAGATGTAATAGGGGGAAAAAACATTCAGTACTTC	CASSQDVIGGKNIQYF
TRBD1	once	TRBJ1-1	TRBV4-1	TGCGCCAGCAGCCCTCTCTACCGGACAGGGGGCACTGAAGCTTTCTTT	CASSPLYRTGGTEAFF
TRBD1	NA	TRBJ1-1	TRBV9	TGTGCCAGCAGCGAGGGGACAGGAGATAACACTGAAGCTTTCTTT	CASSEGTGDNTEAFF
TRBD1	NA	TRBJ1-5	TRBV4-1	TGCGCCAGCAGCCATCCATACGAAGAGACAGGGGGCAATCAGCCCCAGCATTTT	CASSHPYEETGGNQPQHF
NA	NA	TRBJ1-2	TRBV19	TGTGCCAGTAGATTTTTCGGCAGGGACTATGGCTACACCTTC	CASRFFGRDYGYTF
TRBD1	NA	TRBJ2-2	TRBV27	TGTGCCAGCAGTTTAAACAGGGGCACCGGGGAGCTGTTTTTT	CASSLNRGTGELFF
TRBD2	NA	TRBJ2-5	TRBV5-4	TGTGCCAGCAGGCGATGGACTAGCGGGAAAGAGACCCAGTACTTC	CASRRWTSGKETQYF
TRBD2	NA	TRBJ2-1	TRBV5-4	TGTGCCAGCAGCAGCCAGACTAGCGGGGAATACAATGAGCAGTTCTTC	CASSSQTSGEYNEQFF
NA	NA	TRBJ2-3	TRBV6-4	TGTGCCAGCAGTGCGACTACCACCACAGATACGCAGTATTTT	CASSATTTTDTQYF
TRBD1	NA	TRBJ1-1	TRBV5-6	TGTGCCAGCAGCCGGGGACAGGGGAACACTGAAGCTTTCTTT	CASSRGQGNTEAFF
TRBD1	once	TRBJ1-2	TRBV4-2	TGTGCCAGCAGCCAAGGGACAGGGGGTGCTGGCTACACCTTC	CASSQGTGGAGYTF
TRBD1	few	TRBJ1-2	TRBV10-2	TGCGCCAGCAGGTCCCCGGGACAGGGGGTGCGAGGCTACACCTTC	CASRSPGQGVRGYTF
TRBD1	NA	TRBJ2-1	TRBV7-9	TGTGCCAGCAGAGGGGGACAGATGAAGAATGAGCAGTTCTTC	CASRGGQMKNEQFF
NA	NA	TRBJ2-1	TRBV9	TGTGCCAGCAGCGTAGGTGGGCAGGGTATCTACAATGAGCAGTTCTTC	CASSVGGQGIYNEQFF
TRBD1	NA	TRBJ1-5	TRBV7-7	TGTGCCAGCAGCTCGCCTCGGGACAGGGGTTATAGCAATCAGCCCCAGCATTTT	CASSSPRDRGYSNQPQHF